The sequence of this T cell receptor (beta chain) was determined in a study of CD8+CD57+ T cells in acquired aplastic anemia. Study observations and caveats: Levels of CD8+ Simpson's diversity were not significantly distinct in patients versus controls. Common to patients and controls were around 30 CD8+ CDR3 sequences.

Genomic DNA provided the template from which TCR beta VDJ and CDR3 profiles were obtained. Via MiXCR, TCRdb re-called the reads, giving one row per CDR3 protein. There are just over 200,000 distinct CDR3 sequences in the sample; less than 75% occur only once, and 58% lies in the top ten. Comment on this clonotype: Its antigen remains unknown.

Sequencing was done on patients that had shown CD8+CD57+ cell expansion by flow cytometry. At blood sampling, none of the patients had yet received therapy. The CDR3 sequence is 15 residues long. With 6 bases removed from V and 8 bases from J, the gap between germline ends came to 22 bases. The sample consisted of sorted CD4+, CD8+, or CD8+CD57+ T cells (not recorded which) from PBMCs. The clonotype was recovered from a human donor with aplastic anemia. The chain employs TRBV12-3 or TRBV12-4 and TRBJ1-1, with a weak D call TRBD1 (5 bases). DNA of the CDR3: TGTGCCAGCAGCACGACTACAGGAGCGGGAGCGGAAGCTTTCTTT. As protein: CASSTTTGAGAEAFF.